One T cell receptor (beta chain) is described in this entry. Its matching antigen is unknown. For the second PCR, which ran for roughly 7 to 11 cycles, a sample-barcoded 5' primer and a J-beta primer mix were used. Through a template-switch adaptor with 12 random nucleotides, each cDNA molecule received a tag. Each CDR3 protein gets one entry after TCRdb re-called the 5' RACE reads with MiXCR. The table has around 1.7 million distinct CDR3 sequences, roughly 28% seen once. The data stem from a study of blood T cells in healthy people across ages. General study results and limits: As naive T cell percentage varied, TCR beta diversity correlated strongly with it. CMV status of donors was unknown, possibly confounding expanded clonotype changes.

This CDR3 has 15 residues. J gave up 8 bases and V 4 bases, and 11 bases lay outside the gene matches. Per germline, CDR1 LGHDT and CDR2 YNNKEL (reference sequence). J is TRBJ1-2 and V is TRBV3-1; 9 bases agree with TRBD1. The sequence derives from a woman in her twenties or thirties in good health. The material sequenced was blood. CDR3 in amino acids: CASSRNTGGAGGYTF. CDR3 bases: TGTGCCAGCAGCCGGAATACAGGGGGCGCCGGGGGCTACACCTTC.